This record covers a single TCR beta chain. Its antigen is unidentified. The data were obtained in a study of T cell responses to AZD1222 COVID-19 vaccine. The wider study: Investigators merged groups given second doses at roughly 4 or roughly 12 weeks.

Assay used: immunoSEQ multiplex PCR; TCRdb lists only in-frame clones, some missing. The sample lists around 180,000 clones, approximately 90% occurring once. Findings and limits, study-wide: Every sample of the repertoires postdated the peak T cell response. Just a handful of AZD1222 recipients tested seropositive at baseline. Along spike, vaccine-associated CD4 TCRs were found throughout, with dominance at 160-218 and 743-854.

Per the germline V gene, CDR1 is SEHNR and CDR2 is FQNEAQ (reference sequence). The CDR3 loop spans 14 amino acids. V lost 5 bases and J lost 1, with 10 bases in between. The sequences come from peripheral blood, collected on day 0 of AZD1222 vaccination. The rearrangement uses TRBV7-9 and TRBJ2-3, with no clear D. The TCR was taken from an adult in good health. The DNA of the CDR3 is TGTGCCAGCAGCCAGACGGTCGGCACAGATACGCAGTATTTT. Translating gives CASSQTVGTDTQYF.